This entry concerns a single T cell receptor (beta chain). This specimen comes from a study of blood T cell repertoires in COVID-19. Across the study: Samples of COVID-19 (acute and convalescent) were obtained from the United States, Italy and Spain.

The V gene lost 0 bases and the J gene lost 6 bases, with 10 bases spanning the gap. This CDR3 spans 13 amino acids. CDR1 SGDLS and CDR2 YYNGEE come from the germline V gene. How the authors handled the data: Estimation of nucleated cell counts was performed using reference gene primer amplification. Here immunoSEQ multiplex PCR was the method, and the copy in TCRdb shows in-frame clones only, minus some. V and J calls and clone size are given by that table; D and trimming were obtained from the DNA. Among 290,000 or so clones listed, around 87% were seen once. This receptor was taken from a man between 18 and 35 years old with active or convalescent COVID-19. This chain uses TRBV9 with TRBJ2-7; D gene ambiguous. Sequenced input: peripheral blood. CDR3 protein: CASSVVDTTEQYF. Written as DNA, the CDR3 is TGTGCCAGCAGCGTAGTCGACACCACCGAGCAGTACTTC. The whole variable domain, remainder taken from reference TRBV9 and TRBJ2-7, is DSGVTQTPKHLITATGQRVTLRCSPRSGDLSVYWYQQSLDQGLQFLIQYYNGEERAKGNILERFSAQQFPDLHSELNLSSLELGDSALYFCASSVVDTTEQYFGPGTRLTVT.